This TCR beta chain was found in a study of regulatory T cells in long-lasting Graves disease. Study results and limitations: Favored usage of TRBV28, TRBJ1-2 and TRBJ2-5 was recorded in persistent disease.

This clonotype was found a few times. Its antigen remains unknown. The time point denotes: newly diagnosed GD, antithyroid drugs for less than 3 months. PBMCs provided the RNA from which the TCR library was made. Approximately 10 milliliters of peripheral blood went into EDTA tubes. V lost 3 bases, J lost 5 bases, and 7 bases stayed unmatched. In germline, CDR1 is SGHRS, CDR2 YFSETQ. The length of the CDR3 is 14 residues. iRepertoire HTBI primers and Arm-PCR of CDR3 regions built TCR beta libraries. In TCRdb, the multiplex PCR reads were re-called with MiXCR into one record per CDR3 protein. The data contain 450,000 to 600,000 distinct CDR3 sequences, 13% of them seen just once; the ten biggest clones take up about 10%. These data also formed part of another study, on T cells in Graves' hyperthyroidism and ophthalmopathy.

The chain is built from TRBV5-1 and TRBJ2-7; 8 positions match TRBD2. The sequenced sample was peripheral blood mononuclear cells (PBMCs), obtained at new diagnosis, from a patient treated with antithyroid drugs. The receptor was derived from a man between 25 and 39 years old with Graves disease. CDR3 DNA: TGCGCCAGCAGCTCGAAGGCGGGAGGCAACGAGCAGTACTTC. Translation gives CASSSKAGGNEQYF.